The 10 T cell receptor beta chains below were found in one sample sequenced in a study of cytomegalovirus exposure and HLA in healthy donors. PCR was performed using 60 Vbeta and 13 Jbeta primers. Generated by immunoSEQ multiplex PCR, the TCRdb table keeps only in-frame clones and is missing some. The table lists roughly 160,000 clones, over 75% of them singletons. The source material was PBMCs. These receptors came from a man between 35 and 55 years old in good health and CMV-seronegative.

This clone was detected only once. The rearrangement uses TRBV6-5 and TRBJ1-6; no definite D call. Trimming took 3 bases from V and 5 from J, leaving 14 bases between them. The CDR3 runs 16 residues. The V gene's germline CDR1 is MNHEY and CDR2 SVGAGI. In DNA, the CDR3 is TGTGCCAGCAGTTATTTACCAGGCCAAAATAATTCACCCCTCCACTTT. This translates into CASSYLPGQNNSPLHF.

V gene TRBV6-6 combines with J gene TRBJ1-2; TRBD1 matches at 8 bases. CDR3 length: 15 amino acids. Germline CDR1 is MNHNY and CDR2 is SVGAGI (reference sequence). The junction had 5 bases not matched to a gene; V was cut back by 2 bases and J by 3 bases. The CDR3 loop reads CASSYPGQDYYGYTF. CDR3 coding DNA: TGTGCCAGCAGTTACCCGGGACAGGACTACTATGGCTACACCTTC.

Written as DNA, the CDR3 is TGTGCCAGCAGTGACGGCTCTGGGGCCAACGTCCTGACTTTC. As protein: CASSDGSGANVLTF. This rearrangement joins TRBV6-1 to TRBJ2-6; D unresolved. The CDR3 runs to 14 residues. CDR1 is MNHNS, CDR2 SASEGT, per germline. V dropped 3 bases and J dropped 0 bases, with 3 bases sitting between them.

The chain carries TRBV10-1 and TRBJ2-5; 7 nucleotides agree with TRBD2. Trimming took 0 bases from V and 4 from J; bases not matched to a gene: 5. Germline CDR1 and CDR2: WNHNN and SYGVQD (reference sequence). This CDR3 region has 15 residues. The chain's CDR3 is CASSESGGVLETQYF. CDR3 nucleotides: TGCGCCAGCAGTGAGTCGGGGGGGGTCCTAGAGACCCAGTACTTC.

This chain links TRBV9 with TRBJ2-1, with TRBD2 matching 8 bases. From germline, CDR1 is SGDLS and CDR2 YYNGEE. The CDR3 is made up of 16 amino acids. J was trimmed by 6 bases and V by 1 base; bases with no gene match: 9. CDR3 coding DNA: TGTGCCAGCAGCGTAACACTCCCCGGGACTAGCAATGAGCAGTTCTTC. Residues: CASSVTLPGTSNEQFF.

The V gene is TRBV7-9, the J gene TRBJ2-3; TRBD1 matches at 9 bases. The CDR3 length is 14 residues. V gave up 4 bases and J gave up 3 bases; unmatched junction bases: 2. From germline, CDR1 is SEHNR and CDR2 FQNEAQ (reference sequence). The CDR3 spells CASSSGQGTDTQYF. The DNA of the CDR3 is TGTGCCAGCAGCTCGGGACAGGGAACAGATACGCAGTATTTT.

J is TRBJ2-1 and V is TRBV30, with 11 bases lining up with TRBD2. The CDR3 contains 14 residues. Germline CDR1 GTSNPN, CDR2 SVGIG (reference sequence). V trimming: 5 bases; J trimming: 6 bases; junction bases outside the gene matches: 6. The CDR3 sequence is CAWGRGTSGNEQFF. The CDR3 coding sequence is TGTGCCTGGGGAAGAGGGACTAGCGGCAATGAGCAGTTCTTC.

The chain carries TRBV5-6 and TRBJ1-4; D is undetermined. V was trimmed by 2 bases and J by 5 bases, leaving 10 bases between them. CDR1 and CDR2 (germline): SGHDT, YYEEEE. The CDR3 consists of 14 residues. The CDR3 protein is CASSFRQPNEKLFF. CDR3 coding DNA: TGTGCCAGCAGCTTCAGGCAACCAAATGAAAAACTGTTTTTT.

The chain links TRBV6-4 to TRBJ2-2; 8 bases align to TRBD2. Germline V CDR1 and CDR2: MRHNA, SNTAGT. The CDR3 runs 15 residues. Losses at the gene ends were 3 bases for V and 7 bases for J; bases not matched to a gene: 7. In DNA, the CDR3 is TGTGCCAGCAGTGAGGACGGGGGGGCCGTCGGGGAGCTGTTTTTT. Its protein product is CASSEDGGAVGELFF.

The rearrangement joins TRBV28 to TRBJ2-6, with 7 bases aligning to TRBD1. This CDR3 has 15 residues. Germline values: CDR1 MDHEN, CDR2 SYDVKM. V was pared by 5 bases and J by 2 bases, with 3 bases of the junction left unmatched. The CDR3: CASSHGTAGANVLTF. The CDR3 nucleotides read TGTGCCAGCAGTCATGGGACAGCTGGGGCCAACGTCCTGACTTTC.